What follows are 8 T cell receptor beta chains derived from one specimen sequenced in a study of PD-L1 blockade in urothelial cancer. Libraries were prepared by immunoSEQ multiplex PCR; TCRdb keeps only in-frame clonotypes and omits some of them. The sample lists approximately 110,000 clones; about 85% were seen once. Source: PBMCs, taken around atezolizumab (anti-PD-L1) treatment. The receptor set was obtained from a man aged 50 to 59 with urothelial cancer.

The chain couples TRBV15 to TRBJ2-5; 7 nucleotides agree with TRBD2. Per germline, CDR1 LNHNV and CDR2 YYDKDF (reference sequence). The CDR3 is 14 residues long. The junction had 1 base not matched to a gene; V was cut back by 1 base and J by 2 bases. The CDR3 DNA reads TGTGCCACCAGCAGAGGGGGGGGACAAGAGACCCAGTACTTC. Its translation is CATSRGGGQETQYF. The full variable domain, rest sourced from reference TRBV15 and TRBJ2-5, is DAMVIQNPRYQVTQFGKPVTLSCSQTLNHNVMYWYQQKSSQAPKLLFHYYDKDFNNEADTPDNFQSRRPNTSFCFLDIRSPGLGDTAMYLCATSRGGGQETQYFGPGTRLLVL.

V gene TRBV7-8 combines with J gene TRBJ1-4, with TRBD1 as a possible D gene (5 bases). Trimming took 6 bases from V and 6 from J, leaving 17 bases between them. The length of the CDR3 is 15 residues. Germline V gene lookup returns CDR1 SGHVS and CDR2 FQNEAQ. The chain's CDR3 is CASRGRGLRDEKLFF. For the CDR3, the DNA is TGTGCCAGCAGGGGGAGGGGCCTGAGGGATGAAAAACTGTTTTTT.

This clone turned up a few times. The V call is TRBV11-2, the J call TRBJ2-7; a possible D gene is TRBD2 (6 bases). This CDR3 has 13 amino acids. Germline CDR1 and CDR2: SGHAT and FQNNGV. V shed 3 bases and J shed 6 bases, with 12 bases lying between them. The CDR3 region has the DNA TGTGCCAGCAGCTTGGAGACGGGACTCGAGCAGTACTTC. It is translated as CASSLETGLEQYF.

The CDR3 nucleotides are TGTGCCAGTAGTAATTACGCGACAGGCCCTGGAAACACCATATATTTT. Protein sequence: CASSNYATGPGNTIYF. The chain joins TRBV19 to TRBJ1-3; D might be TRBD1 (6 bases). The CDR3 has 16 amino acids. V was pared by 4 bases and J by 2 bases, with 15 bases between. CDR1 and CDR2 (germline): LNHDA, SQIVND (reference sequence).

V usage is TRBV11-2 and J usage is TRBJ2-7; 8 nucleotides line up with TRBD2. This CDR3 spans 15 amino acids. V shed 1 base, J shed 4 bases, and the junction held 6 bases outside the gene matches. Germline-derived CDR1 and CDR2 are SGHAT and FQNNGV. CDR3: CASSLGSGDFYEQYF. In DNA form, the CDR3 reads TGTGCCAGCAGCTTAGGTAGCGGGGACTTTTACGAGCAGTACTTC. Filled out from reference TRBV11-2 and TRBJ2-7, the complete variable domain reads EAGVAQSPRYKIIEKRQSVAFWCNPISGHATLYWYQQILGQGPKLLIQFQNNGVVDDSQLPKDRFSAERLKGVDSTLKIQPAKLEDSAVYLCASSLGSGDFYEQYFGPGTRLTVT.

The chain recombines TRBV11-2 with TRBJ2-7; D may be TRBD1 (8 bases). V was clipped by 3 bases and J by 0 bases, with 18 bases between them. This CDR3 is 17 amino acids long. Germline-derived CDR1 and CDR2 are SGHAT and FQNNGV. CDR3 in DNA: TGTGCCAGCAGCTTGGGTACAGGGGGGGATAGCTCCTACGAGCAGTACTTC. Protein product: CASSLGTGGDSSYEQYF.

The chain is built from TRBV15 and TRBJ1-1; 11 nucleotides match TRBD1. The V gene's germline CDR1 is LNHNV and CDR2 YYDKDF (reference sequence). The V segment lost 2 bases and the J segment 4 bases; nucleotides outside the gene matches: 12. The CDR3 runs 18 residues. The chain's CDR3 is CATSRPKDRGRLGTEAFF. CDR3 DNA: TGTGCCACCAGCAGACCAAAGGACAGGGGGCGATTGGGCACTGAAGCTTTCTTT.

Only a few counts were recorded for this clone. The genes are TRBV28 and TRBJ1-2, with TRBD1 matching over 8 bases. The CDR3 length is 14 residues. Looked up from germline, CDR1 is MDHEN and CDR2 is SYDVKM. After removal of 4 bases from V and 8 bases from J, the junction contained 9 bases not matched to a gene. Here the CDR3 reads CASSWNTGTGGYTF. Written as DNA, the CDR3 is TGTGCCAGCAGTTGGAACACAGGGACAGGAGGCTACACCTTC.